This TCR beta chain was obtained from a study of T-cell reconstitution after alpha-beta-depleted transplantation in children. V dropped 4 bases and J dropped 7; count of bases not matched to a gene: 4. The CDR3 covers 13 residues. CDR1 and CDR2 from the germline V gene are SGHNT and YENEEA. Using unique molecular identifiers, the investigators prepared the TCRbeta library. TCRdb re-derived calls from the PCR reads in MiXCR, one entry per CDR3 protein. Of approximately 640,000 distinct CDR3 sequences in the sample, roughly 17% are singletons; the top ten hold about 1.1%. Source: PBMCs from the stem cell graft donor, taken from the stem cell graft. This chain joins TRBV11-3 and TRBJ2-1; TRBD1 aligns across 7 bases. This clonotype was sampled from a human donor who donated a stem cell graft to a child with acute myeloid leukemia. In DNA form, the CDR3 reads TGTGCCAGCAGCTCTACAGGGGCGAATGAGCAGTTCTTC. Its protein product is CASSSTGANEQFF.